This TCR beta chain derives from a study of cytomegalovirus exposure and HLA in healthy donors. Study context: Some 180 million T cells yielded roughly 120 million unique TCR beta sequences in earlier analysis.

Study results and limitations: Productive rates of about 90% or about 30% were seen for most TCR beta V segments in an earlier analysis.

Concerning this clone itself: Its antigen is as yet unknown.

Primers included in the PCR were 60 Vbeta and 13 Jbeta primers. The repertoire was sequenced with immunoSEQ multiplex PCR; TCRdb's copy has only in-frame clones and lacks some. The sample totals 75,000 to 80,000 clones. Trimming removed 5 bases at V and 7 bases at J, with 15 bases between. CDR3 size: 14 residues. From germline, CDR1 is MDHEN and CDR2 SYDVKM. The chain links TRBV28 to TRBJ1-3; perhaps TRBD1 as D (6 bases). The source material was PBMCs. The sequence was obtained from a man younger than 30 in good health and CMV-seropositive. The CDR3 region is CASSAYRAWNTIYF. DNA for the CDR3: TGTGCCAGCAGTGCCTACAGGGCCTGGAACACCATATATTTT.